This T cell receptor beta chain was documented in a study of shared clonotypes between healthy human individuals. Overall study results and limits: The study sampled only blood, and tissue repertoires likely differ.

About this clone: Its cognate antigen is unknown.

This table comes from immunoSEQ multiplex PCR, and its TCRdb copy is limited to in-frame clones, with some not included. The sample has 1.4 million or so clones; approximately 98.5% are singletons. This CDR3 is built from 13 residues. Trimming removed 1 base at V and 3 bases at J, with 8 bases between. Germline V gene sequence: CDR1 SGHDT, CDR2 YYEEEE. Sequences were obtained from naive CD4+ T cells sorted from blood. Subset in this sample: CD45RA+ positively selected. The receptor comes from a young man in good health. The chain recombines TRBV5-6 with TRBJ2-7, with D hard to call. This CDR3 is CASSLLGDYEQYF. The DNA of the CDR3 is TGTGCCAGCAGCTTGTTGGGCGACTACGAGCAGTACTTC.